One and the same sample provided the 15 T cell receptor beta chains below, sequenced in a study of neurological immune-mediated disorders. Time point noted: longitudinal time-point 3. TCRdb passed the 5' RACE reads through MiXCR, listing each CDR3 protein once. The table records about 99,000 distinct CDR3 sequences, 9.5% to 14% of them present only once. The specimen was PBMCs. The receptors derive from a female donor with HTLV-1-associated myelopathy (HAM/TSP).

The CDR3 loop reads CASSTPGSPGEVFF. The DNA of the CDR3 is TGCGCCAGCAGCACTCCGGGGTCACCTGGAGAGGTTTTCTTT. The rearrangement joins TRBV5-1 to TRBJ1-1; D remains ambiguous. Trimming removed 4 bases from V and 13 bases from J, with 23 bases in between. This CDR3 spans 14 amino acids. Germline CDR1 and CDR2: SGHRS and YFSETQ.

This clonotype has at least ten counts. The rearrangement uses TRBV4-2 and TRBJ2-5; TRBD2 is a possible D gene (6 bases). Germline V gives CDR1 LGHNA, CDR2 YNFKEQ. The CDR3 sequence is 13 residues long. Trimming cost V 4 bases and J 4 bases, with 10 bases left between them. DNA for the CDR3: TGTGCCAGCAGCCCGGGAGATCCAGAGACCCAGTACTTC. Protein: CASSPGDPETQYF.

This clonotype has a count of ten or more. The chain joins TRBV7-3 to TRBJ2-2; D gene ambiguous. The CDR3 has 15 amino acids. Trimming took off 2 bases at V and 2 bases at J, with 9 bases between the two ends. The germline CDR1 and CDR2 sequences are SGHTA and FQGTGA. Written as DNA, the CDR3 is TGTGCCAGCAGCTTATTCACAGAAAACACCGGGGAGCTGTTTTTT. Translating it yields CASSLFTENTGELFF.

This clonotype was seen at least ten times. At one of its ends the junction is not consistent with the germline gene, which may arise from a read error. The CDR3 nucleotides read TGCGCCAGCAGCCCGAGAAAGGACCCCACTACTGAAAAACTGTTTTTT. Encoded protein: CASSPRKDPTTEKLFF. The chain joins TRBV5-1 to TRBJ1-4; D gene uncertain. Looked up from germline, CDR1 is SGHRS and CDR2 is YFSETQ. The CDR3 runs 16 residues.

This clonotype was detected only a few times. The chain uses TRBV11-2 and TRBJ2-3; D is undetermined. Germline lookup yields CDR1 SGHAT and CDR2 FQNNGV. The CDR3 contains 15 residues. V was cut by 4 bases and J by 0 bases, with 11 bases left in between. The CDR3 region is CASSSIRGSTDTQYF. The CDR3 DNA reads TGTGCCAGCAGCTCCATTCGCGGCAGCACAGATACGCAGTATTTT.

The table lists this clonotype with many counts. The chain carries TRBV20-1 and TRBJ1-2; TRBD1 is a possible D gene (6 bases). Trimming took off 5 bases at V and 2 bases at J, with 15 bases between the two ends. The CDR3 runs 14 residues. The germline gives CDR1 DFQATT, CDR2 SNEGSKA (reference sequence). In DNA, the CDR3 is TGCAGTGCTTCTGCTGGACAGACAAACTATGGCTACACCTTC. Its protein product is CSASAGQTNYGYTF.

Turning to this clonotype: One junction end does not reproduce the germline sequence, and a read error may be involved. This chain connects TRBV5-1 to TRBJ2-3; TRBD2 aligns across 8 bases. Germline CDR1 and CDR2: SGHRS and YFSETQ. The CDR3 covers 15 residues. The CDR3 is CASSFSGVSTDTRYF. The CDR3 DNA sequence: TGCGCCAGCAGCTTTAGCGGGGTGAGCACAGATACGCGGTATTTT.

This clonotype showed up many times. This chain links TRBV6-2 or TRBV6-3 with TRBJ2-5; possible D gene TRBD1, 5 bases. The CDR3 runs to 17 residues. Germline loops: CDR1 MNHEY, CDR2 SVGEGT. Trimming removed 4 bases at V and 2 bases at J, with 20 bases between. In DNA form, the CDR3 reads TGTGCCAGCAGTTCCGGCACCACAGGTTCCTTACAAGAGACCCAGTACTTC. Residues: CASSSGTTGSLQETQYF.

The CDR3 bases are TGTGCCAGTAGTGCACGACAGGCTCGGGGTGGCTACACCTTC. The encoded protein is CASSARQARGGYTF. This rearrangement joins TRBV19 to TRBJ1-2, with a possible D match to TRBD1 (6 bases). V lost 5 bases to trimming and J lost 7 bases, with 17 bases between them. CDR3 length: 14 residues. Germline CDR1 LNHDA, CDR2 SQIVND (reference sequence).

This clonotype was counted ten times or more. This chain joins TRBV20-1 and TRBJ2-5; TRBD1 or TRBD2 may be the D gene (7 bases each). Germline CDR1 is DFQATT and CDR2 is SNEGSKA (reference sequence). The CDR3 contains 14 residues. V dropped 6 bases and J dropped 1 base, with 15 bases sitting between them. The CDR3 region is CSAHRGGSQETQYF. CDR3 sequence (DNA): TGCAGTGCCCACAGGGGAGGGAGCCAAGAGACCCAGTACTTC.

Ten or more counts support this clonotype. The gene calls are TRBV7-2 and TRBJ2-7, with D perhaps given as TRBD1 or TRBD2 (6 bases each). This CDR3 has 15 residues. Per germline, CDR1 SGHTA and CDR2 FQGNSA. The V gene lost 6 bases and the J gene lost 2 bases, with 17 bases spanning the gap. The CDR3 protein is CASSLSRGLPYEQYF. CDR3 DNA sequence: TGTGCCAGCAGTCTTAGTCGGGGGCTACCCTACGAGCAGTACTTC.

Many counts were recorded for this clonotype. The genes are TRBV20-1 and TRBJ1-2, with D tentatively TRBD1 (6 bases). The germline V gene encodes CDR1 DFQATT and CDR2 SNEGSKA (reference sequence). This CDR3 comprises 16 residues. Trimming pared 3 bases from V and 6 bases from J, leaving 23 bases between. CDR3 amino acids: CSASDRQGSPQNGYTF. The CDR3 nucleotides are TGCAGTGCTAGTGATCGTCAGGGGAGTCCTCAAAATGGCTACACCTTC.

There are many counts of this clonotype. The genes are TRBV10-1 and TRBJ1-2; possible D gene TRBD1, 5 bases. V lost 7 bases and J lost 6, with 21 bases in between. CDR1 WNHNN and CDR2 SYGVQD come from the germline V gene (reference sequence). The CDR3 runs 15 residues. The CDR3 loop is CASISRTQGENGYTF. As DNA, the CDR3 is TGCGCCAGCATTTCCAGAACTCAGGGAGAAAATGGCTACACCTTC.

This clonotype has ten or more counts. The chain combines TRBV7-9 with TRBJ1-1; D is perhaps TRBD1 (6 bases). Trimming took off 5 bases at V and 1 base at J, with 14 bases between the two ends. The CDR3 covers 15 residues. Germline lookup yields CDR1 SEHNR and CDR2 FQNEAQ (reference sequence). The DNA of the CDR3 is TGTGCCAGCAGCCTACACGGGACACAGAACACTGAAGCTTTCTTT. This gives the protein CASSLHGTQNTEAFF.

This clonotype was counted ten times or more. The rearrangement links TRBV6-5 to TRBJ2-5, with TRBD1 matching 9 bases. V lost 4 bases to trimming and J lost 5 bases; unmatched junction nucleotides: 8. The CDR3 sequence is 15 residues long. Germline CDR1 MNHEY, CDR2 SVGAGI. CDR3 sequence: CASSLPGQGPETQYF. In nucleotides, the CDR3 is TGTGCCAGCAGTTTGCCGGGACAGGGCCCCGAGACCCAGTACTTC.